This TCR beta chain derives from a study of OX40 agonist ivuxolimab in advanced cancers. Looking at the study overall: A male proportion of more than 75% was recorded, with mean age approximately 56 years and range about 20 to 79.

Profiled with immunoSEQ multiplex PCR; TCRdb holds only in-frame clones, not every one. The table records 40,000 to 65,000 clones, less than 90% of them present only once. V lost 5 bases and J lost 0, with 25 bases in between. The CDR3 is 19 amino acids. Germline CDR1 and CDR2: SGHTA and FQGNSA. This clone was counted a single time. A history of autoimmune disease or systemic immunosuppression excluded patients. The chain has TRBV7-2 and TRBJ1-1; D is undetermined. This TCR came from an adult with an advanced solid tumor such as melanoma, head and neck, liver or kidney cancer. This sample comprised CD4+ or CD8+ T cells sorted from blood, obtained in a trial of the OX40 agonist ivuxolimab. As DNA, the CDR3 is TGTGCCAGCAGCCGCGCCATCGGGCGAACAAACCAGATGAACACTGAAGCTTTCTTT. Its protein product is CASSRAIGRTNQMNTEAFF.